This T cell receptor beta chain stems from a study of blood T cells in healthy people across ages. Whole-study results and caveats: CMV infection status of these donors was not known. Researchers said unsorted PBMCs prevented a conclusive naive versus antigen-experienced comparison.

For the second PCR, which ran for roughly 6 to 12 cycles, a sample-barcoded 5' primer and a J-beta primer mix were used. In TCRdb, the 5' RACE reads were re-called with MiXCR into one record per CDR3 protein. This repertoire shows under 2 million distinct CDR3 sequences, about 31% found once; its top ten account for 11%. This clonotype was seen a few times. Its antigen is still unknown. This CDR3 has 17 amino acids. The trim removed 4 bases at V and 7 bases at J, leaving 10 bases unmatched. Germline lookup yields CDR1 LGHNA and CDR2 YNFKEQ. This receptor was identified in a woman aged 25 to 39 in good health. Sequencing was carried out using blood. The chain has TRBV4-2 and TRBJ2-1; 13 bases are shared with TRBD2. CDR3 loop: CASSPLLGTSGKNEQFF. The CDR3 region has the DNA TGTGCCAGCAGCCCCCTACTCGGGACTAGCGGGAAGAATGAGCAGTTCTTC.